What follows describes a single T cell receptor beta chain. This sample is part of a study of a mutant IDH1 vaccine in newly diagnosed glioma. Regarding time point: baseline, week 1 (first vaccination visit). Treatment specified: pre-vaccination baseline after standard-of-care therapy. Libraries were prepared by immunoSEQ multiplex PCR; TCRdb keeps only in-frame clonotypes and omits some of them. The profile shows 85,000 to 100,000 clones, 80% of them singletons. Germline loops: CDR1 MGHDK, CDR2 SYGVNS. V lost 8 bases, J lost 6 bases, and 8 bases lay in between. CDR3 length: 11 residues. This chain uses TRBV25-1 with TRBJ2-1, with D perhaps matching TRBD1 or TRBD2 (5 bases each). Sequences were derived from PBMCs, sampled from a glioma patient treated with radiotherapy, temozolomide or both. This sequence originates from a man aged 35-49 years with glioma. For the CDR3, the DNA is TGTGCCAGCCGGGACGGCAATGAGCAGTTCTTC. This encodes CASRDGNEQFF.